The 12 T cell receptor beta chains below all came from one sample that was sequenced in a study of T-cell memory formation after mild COVID-19. MiXCR was run by TCRdb on the 5' RACE reads, yielding one entry per CDR3 protein. This sample carries 350,000 or so distinct CDR3 sequences, around 20% of them seen once, and the ten largest clones take 20% to 25%. Sequenced material: PBMCs or a T cell subset sorted from them (not recorded which). These receptors all stem from a man between 18 and 35 years old who had mild COVID-19 (a few samples of this study predate the infection). Cell type and time point are not known.

This clonotype was observed a few times. V usage is TRBV15 and J usage is TRBJ1-5; TRBD1 might be the D (6 bases). This CDR3 has 16 residues. Trimming removed 4 bases at V and 7 bases at J, with 20 bases between. Germline CDR1 is LNHNV and CDR2 is YYDKDF (reference sequence). DNA for the CDR3: TGTGCCACCAGCAATAAGGAGCAGGGGCGCGGACAGCCCCAGCATTTT. This sequence encodes CATSNKEQGRGQPQHF.

This clonotype was counted between two and nine times. The chain is built from TRBV12-3 or TRBV12-4 and TRBJ1-2, with D hard to call. Deletions cut 3 bases from V and 4 bases from J, with 15 bases between. There are 15 residues in the CDR3. In nucleotides, the CDR3 is TGTGCCAGCAGTTTCGGGCCGCTCCTAATCTATGGCTACACCTTC. Its protein product is CASSFGPLLIYGYTF.

This clonotype was seen a few times. The chain carries TRBV20-1 and TRBJ2-3, with 13 nucleotides matching TRBD2. Germline V gene sequence: CDR1 DFQATT, CDR2 SNEGSKA (reference sequence). The V and J ends lost 6 bases and 4 bases, in that order; junction bases with no gene match: 7. The CDR3 totals 15 residues. CDR3 sequence reads: CSAPTSGGPADTQYF. The CDR3 region has the DNA TGCAGTGCGCCGACTAGCGGGGGGCCCGCAGATACGCAGTATTTT.

This clonotype has only a few counts. The chain recombines TRBV7-8 with TRBJ2-5, with TRBD1 identical over 12 bases. There are 15 residues in the CDR3. Germline values: CDR1 SGHVS, CDR2 FQNEAQ. V shed 4 bases and J 6 bases; nucleotides not matched to a gene: 6. The CDR3 loop is CASSSGTGGLKTQYF. CDR3 nucleotide sequence: TGTGCCAGCAGCTCCGGGACAGGGGGCTTAAAGACCCAGTACTTC. Based on the CDR3 plus reference TRBV7-8 and TRBJ2-5, the full variable domain is GAGVSQSPRYKVAKRGQDVALRCDPISGHVSLFWYQQALGQGPEFLTYFQNEAQLDKSGLPSDRFFAERPEGSVSTLKIQRTQQEDSAVYLCASSSGTGGLKTQYFGPGTRLLVL.

This clonotype was seen a handful of times. The rearrangement joins TRBV28 to TRBJ1-5; 11 bases agree with TRBD1. V was clipped by 3 bases and J by 3 bases; unmatched bases: 4. This CDR3 region has 16 residues. Germline loops: CDR1 MDHEN, CDR2 SYDVKM. CDR3 region: CASSFRDRGINQPQHF. CDR3 nucleotide sequence: TGTGCCAGCAGTTTCCGGGACAGGGGGATCAATCAGCCCCAGCATTTT.

This clonotype showed up many times. The chain joins TRBV4-3 to TRBJ2-5, with D perhaps given as TRBD1 or TRBD2 (5 bases each). The CDR3 runs to 15 residues. Germline V gives CDR1 LGHNA, CDR2 YSLEER. The V gene lost 2 bases and the J gene lost 3 bases, with 13 bases spanning the gap. The CDR3: CASSQHRDAKETQYF. DNA for the CDR3: TGCGCCAGCAGCCAACACCGGGACGCGAAAGAGACCCAGTACTTC.

This clonotype has more than one count but fewer than ten. CDR3 DNA sequence: TGCGCCAGCAGCCATGAATTTAATTCACCCCTCCACTTT. Translating it yields CASSHEFNSPLHF. The gene calls are TRBV4-3 and TRBJ1-6; D not resolved. CDR3 length: 13 amino acids. V was cut by 3 bases and J by 6 bases, with 6 bases left in between. Germline CDR1 LGHNA, CDR2 YSLEER.

The chain is built from TRBV7-6 and TRBJ2-3; D could derive from TRBD1 or TRBD2 (5 bases each). CDR1 and CDR2 from the germline V gene are SGHVS and FNYEAQ. V shed 4 bases and J shed 2 bases, with 13 bases lying between them. The CDR3 consists of 15 residues. In DNA form, the CDR3 reads TGTGCCAGCAGCTGGGTGTGGGGGATCACAGATACGCAGTATTTT. This encodes CASSWVWGITDTQYF.

V is TRBV4-1 and J is TRBJ1-5; TRBD1 matches at 8 bases. This CDR3 has 14 residues. The J segment lost 7 bases and the V segment lost 3 bases, leaving 5 bases of the junction unmatched. Germline loops: CDR1 MGHRA, CDR2 YSYEKL. Here the CDR3 DNA reads TGCGCCAGCAGCCACAACAGGGGGAGCCAGCCCCAGCATTTT. It specifies CASSHNRGSQPQHF.

This chain uses TRBV6-6 with TRBJ2-5; D perhaps matches TRBD1 (5 bases). V was shortened by 7 bases and J by 3 bases, with 18 bases between the two germline ends. The CDR3 consists of 15 residues. CDR1 and CDR2 (germline): MNHNY, SVGAGI (reference sequence). For the CDR3, the DNA is TGTGCCAGCATGCGTAGGGGCGAACTTAAAGAGACCCAGTACTTC. This encodes CASMRRGELKETQYF.

The chain carries TRBV6-5 and TRBJ2-7; D is ambiguous. V lost 2 bases and J lost 4, with 3 bases in between. The germline V gene encodes CDR1 MNHEY and CDR2 SVGAGI. CDR3 size: 11 residues. The CDR3 coding sequence is TGTGCCAGCAGTTACCATTACGAGCAGTACTTC. Protein sequence: CASSYHYEQYF.

This sequence joins TRBV6-5 and TRBJ2-3; no clear D. This CDR3 has 12 amino acids. V shed 7 bases and J shed 0 bases, with 5 bases lying between them. The V gene's germline CDR1 is MNHEY and CDR2 SVGAGI. The DNA of the CDR3 is TGTGCCAGCAAAGCTAGCACAGATACGCAGTATTTT. It encodes CASKASTDTQYF.